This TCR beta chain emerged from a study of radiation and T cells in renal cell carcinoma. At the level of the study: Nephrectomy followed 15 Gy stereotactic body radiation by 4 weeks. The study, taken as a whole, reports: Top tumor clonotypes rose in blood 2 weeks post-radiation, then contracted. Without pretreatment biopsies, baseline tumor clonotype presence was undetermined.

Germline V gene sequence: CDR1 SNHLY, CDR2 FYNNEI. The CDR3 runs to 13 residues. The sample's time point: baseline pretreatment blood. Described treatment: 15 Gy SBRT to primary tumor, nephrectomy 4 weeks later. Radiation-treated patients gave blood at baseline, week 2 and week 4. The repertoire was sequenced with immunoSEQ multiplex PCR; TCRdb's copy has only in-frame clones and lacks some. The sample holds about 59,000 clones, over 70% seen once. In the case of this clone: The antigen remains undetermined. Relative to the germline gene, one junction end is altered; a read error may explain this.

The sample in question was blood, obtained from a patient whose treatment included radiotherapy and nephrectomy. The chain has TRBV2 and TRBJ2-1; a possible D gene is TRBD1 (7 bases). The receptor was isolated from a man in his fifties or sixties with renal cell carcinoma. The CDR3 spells CASSSGGGYERFF. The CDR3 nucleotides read TGTGCCAGCAGCTCAGGGGGAGGTTACGAGCGGTTCTTC.